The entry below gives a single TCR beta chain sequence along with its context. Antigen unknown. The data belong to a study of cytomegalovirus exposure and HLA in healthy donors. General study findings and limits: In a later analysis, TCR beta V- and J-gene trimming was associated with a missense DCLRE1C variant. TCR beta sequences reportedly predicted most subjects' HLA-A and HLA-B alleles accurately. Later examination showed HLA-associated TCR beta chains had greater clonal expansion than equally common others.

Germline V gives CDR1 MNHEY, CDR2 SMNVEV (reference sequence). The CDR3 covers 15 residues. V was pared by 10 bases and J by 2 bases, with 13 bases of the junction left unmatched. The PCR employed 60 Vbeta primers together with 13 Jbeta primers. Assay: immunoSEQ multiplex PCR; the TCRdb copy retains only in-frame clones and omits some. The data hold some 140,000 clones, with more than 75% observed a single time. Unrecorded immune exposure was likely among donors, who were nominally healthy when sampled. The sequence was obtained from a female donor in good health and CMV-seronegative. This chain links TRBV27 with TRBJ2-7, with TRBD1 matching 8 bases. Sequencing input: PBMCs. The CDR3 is CATGQGGPLTYEQYF. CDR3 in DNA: TGTGCCACCGGACAGGGCGGCCCCCTCACCTACGAGCAGTACTTC.